Shown below are 27 T cell receptor beta chains from a single sample sequenced in a study of long-term antiretroviral therapy in people with HIV. The authors ran the immunoSEQ assay, v3.0, at survey level. Assay used: immunoSEQ multiplex PCR; TCRdb lists only in-frame clones, some missing. This table holds 23,000 or so clones, 82% found once. Sequencing was performed on unsorted PBMCs, taken 0.2 years after starting antiretroviral therapy. The receptors originated from a woman aged 25 to 45 with HIV.

The rearrangement uses TRBV30 and TRBJ1-4, with D unresolved. The CDR3 is made up of 11 amino acids. Trimming cost V 3 bases and J 7 bases, with 6 bases left between them. Germline CDR1 reads GTSNPN; CDR2 reads SVGIG (reference sequence). Written as DNA, the CDR3 is TGTGCCTGGAGCCCTGGTGAAAAACTGTTTTTT. As protein: CAWSPGEKLFF.

The chain is built from TRBV4-2 and TRBJ1-1; tentative D call: TRBD1 (5 bases). Germline V gives CDR1 LGHNA, CDR2 YNFKEQ. The V end lost 0 bases, the J end lost 10 bases, and 15 bases lay between the germline ends. There are 14 residues in the CDR3. The CDR3 loop is CASSQDRAQKVAFF. CDR3 nucleotide sequence: TGTGCCAGCAGCCAAGACAGGGCCCAGAAAGTAGCTTTCTTT.

This sequence joins TRBV5-1 and TRBJ1-1, with D uncertain. Germline V lookup: CDR1 SGHRS, CDR2 YFSETQ. The CDR3 has 14 residues. The ends were cut back, 3 bases at V and 1 base at J, with 10 bases in the middle. The CDR3 coding sequence is TGCGCCAGCAGCTCTGCCAATCAGAACACTGAAGCTTTCTTT. This translates into CASSSANQNTEAFF.

This clone was picked up one time. The J gene is TRBJ1-4, the V gene TRBV7-9, with D perhaps TRBD1 (5 bases). V was cut by 5 bases and J by 4 bases, with 14 bases left in between. In germline, CDR1 is SEHNR, CDR2 FQNEAQ (reference sequence). The CDR3 is 15 amino acids. The CDR3 coding sequence is TGTGCCAGCAGCCACCTCAGGGAACATAATGAAAAACTGTTTTTT. The encoded protein is CASSHLREHNEKLFF. Variable domain in full (rest from reference TRBV7-9 and TRBJ1-4): DTGVSQNPRHKITKRGQNVTFRCDPISEHNRLYWYRQTLGQGPEFLTYFQNEAQLEKSRLLSDRFSAERPKGSFSTLEIQRTEQGDSAMYLCASSHLREHNEKLFFGSGTQLSVL.

V is TRBV12-5 and J is TRBJ2-1, with D possibly TRBD1 on 5 matching bases. Deletions cut 7 bases from V and 2 bases from J, with 12 bases between. The CDR3 length is 14 residues. Germline V gene lookup returns CDR1 LGHNT and CDR2 FRNRAP. The CDR3 loop reads CASAAPGTYNEQFF. Written as DNA, the CDR3 is TGTGCTAGTGCCGCCCCAGGGACCTACAATGAGCAGTTCTTC.

This rearrangement joins TRBV30 to TRBJ1-2; possible D gene TRBD1, 5 bases. The CDR3 loop spans 14 amino acids. The ends were cut back, 3 bases at V and 2 bases at J, with 13 bases in the middle. Germline values: CDR1 GTSNPN, CDR2 SVGIG (reference sequence). DNA for the CDR3: TGTGCCTGGAGGTCAAAGGGACTAAACTATGGCTACACCTTC. Translated, it gives CAWRSKGLNYGYTF.

The rearrangement links TRBV11-2 to TRBJ2-1; D is uncertain. The CDR3 spans 16 residues. The ends were cut back, 2 bases at V and 0 bases at J, with 11 bases in the middle. Germline V gene lookup returns CDR1 SGHAT and CDR2 FQNNGV. The CDR3 here is CASSLRHLSSYNEQFF. CDR3 nucleotide sequence: TGTGCCAGCAGCTTACGGCACCTCAGCTCCTACAATGAGCAGTTCTTC.

The V gene is TRBV28, the J gene TRBJ2-7; perhaps TRBD2 as D (7 bases). V was clipped by 6 bases and J by 5 bases, with 23 bases between them. The CDR3 sequence is 16 residues long. CDR1 and CDR2 (germline): MDHEN, SYDVKM. The CDR3 DNA sequence: TGTGCCAGCAGCCTTAGTAATAGAGGGGGGGAAAACGAGCAGTACTTC. It is translated as CASSLSNRGGENEQYF.

The rearrangement links TRBV30 to TRBJ2-1; perhaps TRBD2 as D (7 bases). With 0 bases removed from V and 8 bases from J, the gap between germline ends came to 20 bases. CDR3 length equals 16 residues. Looked up from germline, CDR1 is GTSNPN and CDR2 is SVGIG (reference sequence). The chain's CDR3 is CAWSVLRGGVRDEQFF. As DNA, the CDR3 is TGTGCCTGGAGTGTCCTCCGCGGGGGCGTGAGGGATGAGCAGTTCTTC.

This clone was detected only a few times. The V call is TRBV30, the J call TRBJ1-1, with D possibly matching TRBD1 (5 bases). This CDR3 has 11 amino acids. Germline V gene sequence: CDR1 GTSNPN, CDR2 SVGIG (reference sequence). Trimming removed 0 bases from V and 11 bases from J, with 10 bases in between. For the CDR3, the DNA is TGTGCCTGGAGTGTGGGACTTGGGGCTTTCTTT. This gives the protein CAWSVGLGAFF.

V is TRBV6-1 and J is TRBJ1-2; maybe TRBD1 (6 bases). Germline assignment: CDR1 MNHNS and CDR2 SASEGT. The CDR3 extends over 13 amino acids. V was shortened by 6 bases and J by 7 bases, with 15 bases between the two germline ends. CDR3 protein: CASRRRGGVGYTF. CDR3 in DNA: TGTGCCAGCAGGAGGAGGGGGGGGGTTGGCTACACCTTC.

This clone has a handful of counts. V usage is TRBV18 and J usage is TRBJ2-1; tentative D call: TRBD2 (5 bases). The CDR3 extends over 13 amino acids. The V gene's germline CDR1 is KGHSH and CDR2 LQKENI. V lost 2 bases to trimming and J lost 5 bases, with 7 bases between them. CDR3 in DNA: TGTGCCAGCTCACCATGGAGGAACAATGAGCAGTTCTTC. Residues: CASSPWRNNEQFF.

The chain recombines TRBV6-6 with TRBJ1-1; unclear D gene. This CDR3 has 10 amino acids. Germline CDR1 and CDR2: MNHNY and SVGAGI (reference sequence). Trimming left V 4 bases short and J 7 bases short, with 4 bases between. For the CDR3, the DNA is TGTGCCAGCAGTTTCGATGAAGCTTTCTTT. As protein: CASSFDEAFF.

This clone was counted only a few times. J is TRBJ1-2 and V is TRBV7-2, with TRBD1 identical over 8 bases. Germline CDR1 is SGHTA and CDR2 is FQGNSA. V dropped 2 bases and J dropped 5; count of bases not matched to a gene: 7. The CDR3 length is 15 residues. In DNA form, the CDR3 reads TGTGCCAGCAGCTTACAGGGGGCGCCAAGTTATGGCTACACCTTC. This sequence encodes CASSLQGAPSYGYTF.

CDR3 residues: CASSPGIRTNTEAFF. The CDR3 DNA reads as TGTGCCAGCTCACCGGGGATTAGGACGAACACTGAAGCTTTCTTT. The chain uses TRBV18 and TRBJ1-1; D not certain. This CDR3 contains 15 residues. The germline V gene encodes CDR1 KGHSH and CDR2 LQKENI. V lost 3 bases to trimming and J lost 1 base, with 12 bases between them.

In its sample, this clone was seen once. The chain couples TRBV5-1 to TRBJ2-5; D gene uncertain. The CDR3 is 11 amino acids. CDR1 SGHRS and CDR2 YFSETQ come from the germline V gene. V was cut by 4 bases and J by 2 bases, with 3 bases left in between. The DNA for the CDR3 is TGCGCCAGCAGCCGTCAAGAGACCCAGTACTTC. Amino acids: CASSRQETQYF.

This rearrangement joins TRBV19 to TRBJ2-2; 10 bases are shared with TRBD2. The CDR3 totals 17 residues. CDR1 is LNHDA, CDR2 SQIVND, per germline (reference sequence). The V gene end was trimmed by 6 bases and the J gene end by 2 bases; junction bases not matched to a gene: 9. The CDR3 region has the DNA TGTGCCAGTAGGTTAGCGGGGGGACCCCTAAACACCGGGGAGCTGTTTTTT. Translating it yields CASRLAGGPLNTGELFF.

The V gene is TRBV27, the J gene TRBJ1-2, with no clear D. This CDR3 spans 11 amino acids. Germline values: CDR1 MNHEY, CDR2 SMNVEV (reference sequence). The germline V and J ends were trimmed by 4 bases and 6 bases, with 6 bases remaining between them. The CDR3 DNA is TGTGCCAGCAGTTCCGATCATGGCTACACCTTC. Its protein product is CASSSDHGYTF.

This chain connects TRBV6-1 to TRBJ2-7, with D tentatively TRBD1 or TRBD2 (5 bases each). CDR1 is MNHNS, CDR2 SASEGT, per germline. The CDR3 runs 15 residues. V lost 3 bases, J lost 3 bases, and 15 bases lay in between. The CDR3 reads CASSDPGRRFYEQYF. The CDR3 DNA is TGTGCCAGCAGTGACCCGGGGCGCAGATTCTACGAGCAGTACTTC.

The chain links TRBV2 to TRBJ1-3; 7 nucleotides agree with TRBD1. The CDR3 sequence is 16 residues long. Germline V gene data show CDR1 as SNHLY and CDR2 as FYNNEI. The junction had 8 bases not matched to a gene; V was cut back by 6 bases and J by 0 bases. The CDR3 sequence is CASSANRGLSGNTIYF. Written as DNA, the CDR3 is TGTGCCAGCAGCGCAAACAGGGGACTCTCTGGAAACACCATATATTTT. The full variable domain, rest sourced from reference TRBV2 and TRBJ1-3, is EPEVTQTPSHQVTQMGQEVILRCVPISNHLYFYWYRQILGQKVEFLVSFYNNEISEKSEIFDDQFSVERPDGSNFTLKIRSTKLEDSAMYFCASSANRGLSGNTIYFGEGSWLTVV.

The V call is TRBV11-3, the J call TRBJ2-5; either TRBD1 or TRBD2 may supply D (5 bases each). V dropped 5 bases and J dropped 4 bases, with 26 bases sitting between them. Germline V CDR1 and CDR2: SGHNT, YENEEA. The CDR3 contains 18 residues. The DNA of the CDR3 is TGTGCCAGCAGCAAATCACCCAGGGACCCAAAGATCGGAGAGACCCAGTACTTC. Translated: CASSKSPRDPKIGETQYF.

This CDR3 reads CASSLLGRDQETQYF. The CDR3 DNA reads as TGTGCCAGCAGCTTATTGGGGCGTGACCAAGAGACCCAGTACTTC. The rearrangement joins TRBV5-8 to TRBJ2-5; TRBD1 is a possible D gene (5 bases). V was shortened by 2 bases and J by 0 bases, with 11 bases between the two germline ends. Germline V gene lookup returns CDR1 SGHTS and CDR2 YDEGEE. CDR3 size: 15 residues.

This clone was seen only once. V usage is TRBV18 and J usage is TRBJ1-1; no firm D call. V gave up 4 bases and J gave up 3 bases, with 9 bases separating them. This CDR3 contains 13 residues. CDR1 KGHSH and CDR2 LQKENI come from the germline V gene. The CDR3 nucleotides read TGTGCCAGCTCACAGAGGAGTGACACTGAAGCTTTCTTT. Translation: CASSQRSDTEAFF. Full variable domain (rest looked up from reference TRBV18 and TRBJ1-1): NAGVMQNPRHLVRRRGQEARLRCSPMKGHSHVYWYRQLPEEGLKFMVYLQKENIIDESGMPKERFSAEFPKEGPSILRIQQVVRGDSAAYFCASSQRSDTEAFFGQGTRLTVV.

The rearrangement joins TRBV9 to TRBJ1-1; 9 positions match TRBD1. CDR1 and CDR2 from the germline V gene are SGDLS and YYNGEE. CDR3 size: 16 residues. The J segment lost 9 bases and the V segment lost 4 bases, leaving 16 bases of the junction unmatched. This CDR3 is CASSTDRGISPRQAFF. DNA for the CDR3: TGTGCCAGCAGCACGGACAGGGGAATTTCGCCCCGGCAAGCTTTCTTT.

The V call is TRBV11-3, the J call TRBJ2-1, with a weak D call TRBD2 (6 bases). The CDR3 covers 14 residues. V was cut by 5 bases and J by 10 bases, with 18 bases left in between. Germline-derived CDR1 and CDR2 are SGHNT and YENEEA. The CDR3 nucleotides are TGTGCCAGCAGCCTACTGGGGGAGGTGGTAGAGCAGTTCTTC. Protein: CASSLLGEVVEQFF.

The rearrangement links TRBV11-2 to TRBJ1-2; TRBD1 might be the D (6 bases). CDR3 length equals 16 residues. Germline CDR1 and CDR2: SGHAT and FQNNGV. Trimming stripped 6 bases from V and 3 bases from J, with 20 bases between. In nucleotides, the CDR3 is TGTGCCAGCAGACGAAGCATGGGGGGGCTCGACTATGGCTACACCTTC. Amino acid sequence: CASRRSMGGLDYGYTF.

This chain connects TRBV6-5 to TRBJ2-5, with D tentatively TRBD2 (5 bases). CDR1 MNHEY and CDR2 SVGAGI come from the germline V gene. The V end lost 7 bases, the J end lost 5 bases, and 8 bases lay between the germline ends. The CDR3 extends over 11 amino acids. The CDR3 protein is CASNRGETQYF. The CDR3 nucleotides read TGTGCCAGCAATCGAGGGGAGACCCAGTACTTC.